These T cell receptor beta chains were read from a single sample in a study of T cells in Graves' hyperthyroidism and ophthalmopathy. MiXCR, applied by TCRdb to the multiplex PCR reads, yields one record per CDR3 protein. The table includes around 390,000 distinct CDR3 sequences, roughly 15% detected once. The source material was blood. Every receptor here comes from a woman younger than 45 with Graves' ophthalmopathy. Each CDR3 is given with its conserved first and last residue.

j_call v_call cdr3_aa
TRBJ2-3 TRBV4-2 CASSQDQRGTDTQYF
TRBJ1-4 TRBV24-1 CATSDFVGNHEKLFF
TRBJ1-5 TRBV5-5 CASSLALTPPQPQHF
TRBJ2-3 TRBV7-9 CASSLAASGGAGDTQYF
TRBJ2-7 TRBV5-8 CASSLDRGLSYEQYF
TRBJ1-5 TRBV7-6 CASSTAPGTGQPQHF
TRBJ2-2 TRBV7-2 CASSLNRVSTGELFF
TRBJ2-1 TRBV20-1 CSAPKGNEQFF
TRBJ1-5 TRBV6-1 CASSEALLDSVGVANQPQHF
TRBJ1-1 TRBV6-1 CASSRVYDTEAFF
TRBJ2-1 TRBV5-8 CASSPQYGGANEQFF
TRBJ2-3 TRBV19 CASSKVGGRDTQYF
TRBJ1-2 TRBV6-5 CASSYSTFNYGYTF
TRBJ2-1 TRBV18 CASSPTGGAFNEQFF
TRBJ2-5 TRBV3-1 CASSPRTSGGADQETQYF
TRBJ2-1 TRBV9 CASSGARGRRLYNEQFF
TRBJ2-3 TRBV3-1 CASSRRERGRLSLADTQYF
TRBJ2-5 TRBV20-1 CSAEGGDSETQYF
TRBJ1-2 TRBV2 CASSEFLGYGYTF
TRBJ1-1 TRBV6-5 CASSYHRGELFVTEAFF
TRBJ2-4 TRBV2 CASSAHLAKNIQYF
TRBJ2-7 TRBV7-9 CASSLSGNLYEQYF
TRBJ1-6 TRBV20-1 CSARDYNSGEDSPLHF
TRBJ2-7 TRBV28 CASSLPHDEQYF
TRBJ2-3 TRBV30 CAWSDSPSTDTQYF
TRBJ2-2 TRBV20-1 CSARDETGGRTGELFF
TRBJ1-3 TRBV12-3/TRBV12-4 CASCLRDPGNTIYF
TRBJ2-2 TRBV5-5 CASSLYYPREAGELFF
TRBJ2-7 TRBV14 CASSTTGGAPLYEQYF
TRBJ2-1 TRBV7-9 CASSLYYEQFF
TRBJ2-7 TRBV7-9 CASSLVGGQSSYEQYF
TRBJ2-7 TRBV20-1 CSAVDLAGSSYEQYF
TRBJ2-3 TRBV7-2 CASSLEAPSLRGVSTDTQYF
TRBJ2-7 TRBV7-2 CASSPQRGYEQYF
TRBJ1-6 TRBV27 CASSSGRGLYSPLHF
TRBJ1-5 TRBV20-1 CSARDGRVGRPQHF
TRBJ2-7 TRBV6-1 CASSVPRGFSYEQYF
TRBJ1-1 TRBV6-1 CASRRTWTEVGEAFF
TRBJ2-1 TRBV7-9 CASSLSAGTGRNEQFF
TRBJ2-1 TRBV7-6 CASSSDTSNNEQFF
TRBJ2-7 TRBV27 CASRAGTGVLVVTNEQYF
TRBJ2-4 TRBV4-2 CASSQDSRQGNIQYF
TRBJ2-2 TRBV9 CASSVEGVLNTGELFF
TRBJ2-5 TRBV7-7 CASSPGLAGQETQYF
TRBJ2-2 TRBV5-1 CASSLVGKSTGELFF
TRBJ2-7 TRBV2 CASYGGEQYF
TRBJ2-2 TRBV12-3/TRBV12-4 CASSRGQGVAGELFF
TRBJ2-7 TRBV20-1 CSARDQGALAGKVYEQYF
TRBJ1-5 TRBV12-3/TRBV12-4 CASSWGLSNQPQHF
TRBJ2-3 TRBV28 CARTGTDTQYF
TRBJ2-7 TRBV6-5 CASSYSGGSSYEQYF
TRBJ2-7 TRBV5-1 CASSITGSYEQYF
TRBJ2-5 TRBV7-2 CASKGGEETQYF
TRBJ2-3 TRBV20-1 CSVTGLAGVNTQYF
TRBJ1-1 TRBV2 CASRGRQEAFF
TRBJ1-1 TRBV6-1 CASSRTGERTEAFF
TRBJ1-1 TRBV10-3 CATFGTDNTEAFF